Given below is one T cell receptor (beta chain) in context. Its antigen remains unidentified. The V and J ends lost 0 bases and 1 base respectively, with 16 bases between them. CDR3 length: 17 residues. Germline values: CDR1 LGHNA, CDR2 YSLEER. Profiling relied on immunoSEQ multiplex PCR, and the TCRdb table lists in-frame clones only, not all of them. The repertoire holds about 80,000 clones, roughly four fifths seen once, with 20% to 25% in the top ten. This entry is derived from a study of OX40 agonist ivuxolimab in advanced cancers. Study as a whole: Ivuxolimab, which patients received intravenously every 2 weeks, was dosed at 0.01 to 10 mg/kg. Prior anti-PD-1, anti-PD-L1 or anti-CTLA-4 therapy was allowed; more than 30% had some.

Exclusion applied to patients with autoimmune disease history or systemic immunosuppression. Whole-study findings and limits: The specificity for antigen of the expanded peripheral T cells was not determined.

V and J are TRBV4-3 and TRBJ2-7; D tentatively fits TRBD1 or TRBD2 (5 bases each). This specimen was CD4+ or CD8+ T cells sorted from blood, taken in a trial of the OX40 agonist ivuxolimab. The TCR sequence derives from an adult with an advanced solid tumor such as melanoma, head and neck, liver or kidney cancer. CDR3 nucleotides: TGCGCCAGCAGCCAAGATGGCACAAGGGACGGATCCTACGAGCAGTACTTC. It encodes CASSQDGTRDGSYEQYF.